These 25 T cell receptor beta chains came from one sample sequenced in a study of CD8 T cells in ankylosing spondylitis. Using its own MiXCR run on the 5' RACE reads, TCRdb lists one record per CDR3 protein. The data show more than 150,000 distinct CDR3 sequences, about 20% seen once. Sequenced: blood, either unsorted or a sorted T cell fraction (not recorded which). The source of these receptors is a male donor aged 10-35 years with ankylosing spondylitis or in good health (not recorded which).

This clonotype was recorded at least ten times. V and J are TRBV13 and TRBJ2-2, with D possibly TRBD1 on 6 matching bases. The CDR3 contains 13 residues. CDR1 PRHDT and CDR2 FYEKMQ come from the germline V gene (reference sequence). V was trimmed by 3 bases and J by 9 bases, leaving 11 bases between them. The CDR3 DNA sequence: TGTGCCAGCAGCTTGAGGGGGAGTTGGGAGCTGTTTTTT. It encodes CASSLRGSWELFF.

This clonotype showed up many times. The J gene is TRBJ2-5, the V gene TRBV7-2; 13 bases fit TRBD2. This CDR3 comprises 18 residues. Per germline, CDR1 SGHTA and CDR2 FQGNSA. Unmatched junction bases numbered 11, after V lost 2 bases and J lost 5 bases. CDR3 residues: CASSLLSRTSGRSETQYF. The CDR3 nucleotides are TGTGCCAGCAGCTTATTGTCCCGGACTAGCGGGAGAAGCGAGACCCAGTACTTC. Combining the CDR3 with reference TRBV7-2 and TRBJ2-5 gives the whole variable domain GAGVSQSPSNKVTEKGKDVELRCDPISGHTALYWYRQSLGQGLEFLIYFQGNSAPDKSGLPSDRFSAERTGGSVSTLTIQRTQQEDSAVYLCASSLLSRTSGRSETQYFGPGTRLLVL.

This clonotype was seen many times. CDR3 loop: CASSVGTPGLYEQYF. The CDR3 coding sequence is TGTGCCAGCAGCGTCGGGACTCCCGGCCTATACGAGCAGTACTTC. The chain is built from TRBV7-2 and TRBJ2-7, with TRBD2 as a possible D gene (6 bases). This CDR3 has 15 amino acids. Germline V gene data show CDR1 as SGHTA and CDR2 as FQGNSA. V was pared by 5 bases and J by 4 bases, with 18 bases between.

In this sample, this clonotype turned up many times. V gene TRBV9 combines with J gene TRBJ2-7; weak D call: TRBD2 (7 bases). Germline V gene sequence: CDR1 SGDLS, CDR2 YYNGEE. Trimming shortened V by 3 bases and J by 7 bases, and 23 bases separated the two germline ends. The CDR3 consists of 16 residues. CDR3 protein: CASSALGGTQIKEQYF. Here the CDR3 DNA reads TGTGCCAGCAGCGCACTGGGGGGGACACAGATTAAGGAGCAGTACTTC.

This clonotype was picked up one time. The chain is built from TRBV7-8 and TRBJ1-6, with 10 bases lining up with TRBD1. Germline V gene sequence: CDR1 SGHVS, CDR2 FQNEAQ. The CDR3 is 16 amino acids. J lost 11 bases, V lost 1 base, and 8 bases had no gene match. CDR3 in amino acids: CASSLGLRDRGPPLHF. The CDR3 nucleotides read TGTGCCAGCAGCTTAGGTCTCCGGGACAGGGGTCCACCCCTCCACTTT.

This clonotype was observed a handful of times. The chain employs TRBV12-3 or TRBV12-4 and TRBJ1-1; D perhaps matches TRBD1 (6 bases). Between the trimmed V and J ends, which lost 7 bases and 10 bases, there was a span of 19 bases. The CDR3 has 13 amino acids. As DNA, the CDR3 is TGTGCCAGCATTACTGACAGGTCGCTGAGAGCTTTCTTT. It is translated as CASITDRSLRAFF.

This clonotype was seen ten or more times. V usage is TRBV19 and J usage is TRBJ2-7; maybe TRBD1 (5 bases). CDR3 length equals 11 residues. Germline V gene lookup returns CDR1 LNHDA and CDR2 SQIVND (reference sequence). The germline V and J ends were trimmed by 11 bases and 3 bases, with 11 bases remaining between them. CDR3 DNA sequence: TGTGCCTGCGGACAACTCTACGAGCAGTACTTC. It yields the protein CACGQLYEQYF.

This clonotype occurred many times. The V gene is TRBV5-1, the J gene TRBJ2-4; 8 bases match TRBD2. CDR1 is SGHRS and CDR2 is YFSETQ in the germline V gene. The CDR3 loop spans 18 amino acids. J was trimmed by 6 bases and V by 1 base; bases with no gene match: 15. The CDR3 sequence is CASSLRGLVLAGRNIQYF. DNA of the CDR3: TGCGCCAGCAGCTTGAGGGGACTAGTCCTCGCGGGGAGAAACATTCAGTACTTC.

This clonotype was counted at least ten times. This chain joins TRBV7-3 and TRBJ2-1; unclear D gene. Looked up from germline, CDR1 is SGHTA and CDR2 is FQGTGA. The length of the CDR3 is 12 residues. Trimming pared 5 bases from V and 9 bases from J, leaving 11 bases between. The CDR3 DNA reads TGTGCCAGCAGCCTCAATCAGGCTGAGCAGTTCTTC. Amino acid sequence: CASSLNQAEQFF. Combining the CDR3 with reference TRBV7-3 and TRBJ2-1 gives the whole variable domain GAGVSQTPSNKVTEKGKYVELRCDPISGHTALYWYRQSLGQGPEFLIYFQGTGAADDSGLPNDRFFAVRPEGSVSTLKIQRTERGDSAVYLCASSLNQAEQFFGPGTRLTVL.

This clonotype was detected ten times or more. The V gene is TRBV4-3, the J gene TRBJ2-2; 9 bases are shared with TRBD2. V lost 1 base to trimming and J lost 6 bases; unmatched junction nucleotides: 6. The CDR3 spans 16 residues. Germline lookup yields CDR1 LGHNA and CDR2 YSLEER. This chain's CDR3 is CASSQAASGIPGELFF. Written as DNA, the CDR3 is TGCGCCAGCAGCCAAGCTGCTAGCGGGATACCCGGGGAGCTGTTTTTT.

There are many counts of this clonotype. The V and J genes are TRBV15 and TRBJ2-1; TRBD1 or TRBD2 may be the D gene (7 bases each). V was cut by 4 bases and J by 7 bases, with 17 bases left in between. Germline V gives CDR1 LNHNV, CDR2 YYDKDF (reference sequence). The CDR3 sequence is 15 residues long. CDR3 nucleotides: TGTGCCACCAGCACCAGGGCAGGGGGGGAGAATGAGCAGTTCTTC. It codes for CATSTRAGGENEQFF.

This clonotype has at least ten counts. V and J are TRBV20-1 and TRBJ1-1; TRBD1 matches at 10 bases. Germline V gene data show CDR1 as DFQATT and CDR2 as SNEGSKA (reference sequence). CDR3 length equals 14 residues. Unmatched junction bases numbered 4, after V lost 0 bases and J lost 6 bases. This chain's CDR3 is CSARDRGTGAEAFF. In nucleotides, the CDR3 is TGCAGTGCTAGAGACCGTGGGACAGGGGCTGAAGCTTTCTTT.

V usage is TRBV20-1 and J usage is TRBJ2-3, with a possible D match to TRBD2 (7 bases). Germline CDR1 reads DFQATT; CDR2 reads SNEGSKA (reference sequence). This CDR3 region has 15 residues. Trimming left V 6 bases short and J 3 bases short, with 19 bases between. As DNA, the CDR3 is TGCAGTGCGAGCGCTATGAGGGGGGGGACAGATACGCAGTATTTT. Amino acid sequence: CSASAMRGGTDTQYF.

In this sample, this clonotype turned up many times. V usage is TRBV12-3 or TRBV12-4 and J usage is TRBJ2-2; perhaps TRBD2 as D (6 bases). The germline V and J ends were trimmed by 6 bases and 2 bases, with 13 bases remaining between them. The CDR3 extends over 15 amino acids. The CDR3 is CASSVTRTNTGELFF. In DNA, the CDR3 is TGTGCCAGCAGCGTGACTAGGACTAACACCGGGGAGCTGTTTTTT.

In this sample, this clonotype turned up a few times. The chain employs TRBV5-1 and TRBJ2-5; 12 bases agree with TRBD1. This CDR3 region has 18 residues. From germline, CDR1 is SGHRS and CDR2 YFSETQ. Trimming cost V 2 bases and J 5 bases; bases outside gene matches: 13. The CDR3 sequence is CASSFTGTGGRAWETQYF. For the CDR3, the DNA is TGCGCCAGCAGCTTTACCGGGACAGGGGGCCGAGCCTGGGAGACCCAGTACTTC.

This clonotype has a handful of counts. The chain recombines TRBV18 with TRBJ2-3, with 10 bases that match TRBD2. V lost 3 bases, J lost 2 bases, and 11 bases stayed unmatched. The CDR3 spans 18 residues. From germline, CDR1 is KGHSH and CDR2 LQKENI. CDR3 loop: CASSPDPLLAGITDTQYF. Written as DNA, the CDR3 is TGTGCCAGCTCACCCGACCCCTTACTAGCGGGGATCACAGATACGCAGTATTTT. Variable domain in full (rest from reference TRBV18 and TRBJ2-3): NAGVMQNPRHLVRRRGQEARLRCSPMKGHSHVYWYRQLPEEGLKFMVYLQKENIIDESGMPKERFSAEFPKEGPSILRIQQVVRGDSAAYFCASSPDPLLAGITDTQYFGPGTRLTVL.

This clonotype was observed many times. The V gene is TRBV12-3 or TRBV12-4, the J gene TRBJ2-7, with 7 bases matching TRBD2. This CDR3 has 13 residues. After removal of 5 bases from V and 12 bases from J, the junction contained 13 bases not matched to a gene. CDR3 protein: CASSTKAGSGPYF. CDR3 in DNA: TGTGCCAGCAGTACTAAAGCGGGGTCCGGGCCGTACTTC.

This clonotype was counted ten times or more. The rearrangement joins TRBV27 to TRBJ1-5; no definite D call. Trimming pared 1 base from V and 0 bases from J, leaving 13 bases between. The germline gives CDR1 MNHEY, CDR2 SMNVEV (reference sequence). This CDR3 is 17 amino acids long. CDR3 DNA sequence: TGTGCCAGCAGTTTATTCTGGGCAAAGTATAGCAATCAGCCCCAGCATTTT. This translates into CASSLFWAKYSNQPQHF.

This clonotype was picked up many times. This rearrangement joins TRBV20-1 to TRBJ2-5; TRBD1 is a possible D gene (6 bases). This CDR3 has 14 residues. The germline V gene encodes CDR1 DFQATT and CDR2 SNEGSKA (reference sequence). Trimming took 2 bases from V and 4 from J, leaving 14 bases between them. CDR3 amino acids: CSARRTGSGETQYF. Here the CDR3 DNA reads TGCAGTGCTAGACGCACAGGGTCGGGAGAGACCCAGTACTTC.

In its sample, this clonotype was seen a few times. The chain's CDR3 is CASSPYGAVRSYNEQFF. As DNA, the CDR3 is TGTGCCAGCAGTCCATACGGAGCGGTACGCTCCTACAATGAGCAGTTCTTC. The chain recombines TRBV27 with TRBJ2-1; weak D call: TRBD2 (5 bases). The CDR3 contains 17 residues. CDR1 and CDR2 (germline): MNHEY, SMNVEV (reference sequence). The V gene lost 5 bases and the J gene lost 0 bases, with 17 bases spanning the gap.

This clonotype was seen many times. J is TRBJ2-5 and V is TRBV12-3 or TRBV12-4; 13 nucleotides agree with TRBD2. This CDR3 is 18 amino acids long. The trim removed 5 bases at V and 4 bases at J, leaving 13 bases unmatched. CDR3 sequence: CASSRLTEGLAGIETQYF. The CDR3 bases are TGTGCCAGCAGTCGCCTGACTGAGGGACTAGCGGGAATAGAGACCCAGTACTTC.

The chain uses TRBV29-1 and TRBJ2-6; D uncertain. Germline-derived CDR1 and CDR2 are SQVTM and ANQGSEA. This CDR3 has 14 residues. The V end lost 3 bases, the J end lost 1 base, and 7 bases lay between the germline ends. CDR3 region: CSVETPSGANVLTF. The CDR3 DNA follows: TGCAGCGTTGAGACACCATCTGGGGCCAACGTCCTGACTTTC.

This clonotype was detected only a few times. This may arise from a read error, as a much more abundant clone is one base away. J is TRBJ1-2 and V is TRBV29-1, with TRBD1 matching over 9 bases. CDR1 is SQVTM and CDR2 is ANQGSEA in the germline V gene. The CDR3 covers 13 residues. In DNA form, the CDR3 reads TGCAGCGCCCGAGGGACAGGGACTGATGGCTACCCCTTC. Amino acids: CSARGTGTDGYPF.

There are many counts of this clonotype. For the CDR3, the DNA is TGTGCCAGCAGTGAAGCCCGGCTAGCGGGAGTTTCCGAGCAGTTCTTC. It specifies CASSEARLAGVSEQFF. This rearrangement joins TRBV2 to TRBJ2-1; 10 nucleotides match TRBD2. The CDR3 covers 16 residues. The V segment lost 0 bases and the J segment 10 bases; nucleotides outside the gene matches: 9. Germline assignment: CDR1 SNHLY and CDR2 FYNNEI.

The table lists this clonotype with a few counts. The chain has TRBV19 and TRBJ2-1; no clear D. Germline assignment: CDR1 LNHDA and CDR2 SQIVND (reference sequence). This CDR3 spans 15 amino acids. With 4 bases removed from V and 3 bases from J, the gap between germline ends came to 13 bases. CDR3 nucleotides: TGTGCCAGTAGTAATGATGGAGCAGGCTACAATGAGCAGTTCTTC. This encodes CASSNDGAGYNEQFF.